A selection of T cell receptor beta chains follows, all from one sample in a study of cytomegalovirus exposure and HLA in healthy donors. Data came from immunoSEQ multiplex PCR; TCRdb stores just in-frame clones and leaves some out. In the table there are 73,000 or so clones, around four fifths of which are singletons. The material sequenced was PBMCs. All receptors come from a human donor in good health. CDR3s include the opening cysteine and the closing phenylalanine or tryptophan. D genes are given only for firm matches. Size tells how often a clone was seen (once, few, many) or the class of an expanded clone, and some rows leave it out.

NA TRBJ1-1 TRBV27 NA CASSEPRLGSTEAFF TGTGCCAGCAGTGAACCCAGACTAGGGAGCACTGAAGCTTTCTTT
NA TRBJ1-4 TRBV7-8 NA CASSGGGNEKLFF TGTGCCAGCAGCGGGGGGGGTAATGAAAAACTGTTTTTT
NA TRBJ1-2 TRBV5-1 NA CASRVSEGEGSGYTF TGCGCCAGCAGAGTGTCGGAGGGGGAGGGAAGTGGCTACACCTTC
TRBD1 TRBJ1-5 TRBV7-8 NA CASSQDRGNQPQHF TGTGCCAGCAGCCAGGACAGGGGCAATCAGCCCCAGCATTTT
TRBD2 TRBJ2-2 TRBV19 NA CASSNPPGRGGHTGELFF TGTGCCAGTAGTAACCCCCCGGGGCGGGGGGGACACACCGGGGAGCTGTTTTTT
NA TRBJ1-1 TRBV1 NA CTSSPRARQGASAFF TGCACCAGCAGCCCGAGAGCTCGACAGGGGGCTTCCGCTTTCTTT
NA TRBJ1-5 TRBV5-1 NA CASSLTGSAQPQHF TGCGCCAGCAGCTTAACAGGGTCGGCTCAGCCCCAGCATTTT
NA TRBJ2-7 TRBV7-3 NA CASSLNRDKQYF TGTGCCAGCAGCTTAAACAGGGACAAACAGTACTTC
TRBD2 TRBJ2-1 TRBV2 NA CAGSSGGYNEQFF TGTGCCGGATCTAGCGGGGGCTACAATGAGCAGTTCTTC
TRBD2 TRBJ2-1 TRBV5-5 NA CASLLASGGSWNEQFF TGTGCCAGCCTCTTAGCTAGCGGGGGGAGTTGGAATGAGCAGTTCTTC
NA TRBJ2-3 TRBV4-1 once CASSQDEVGGLGTDTQYF TGCGCCAGCAGCCAAGATGAGGTGGGGGGGCTTGGCACAGATACGCAGTATTTT
NA TRBJ1-5 TRBV18 NA CASGAGAGTNQPQHF TGTGCCAGCGGGGCGGGGGCCGGGACAAATCAGCCCCAGCATTTT
TRBD1 TRBJ1-6 TRBV19 NA CASSTGQGRNSPLHF TGTGCCAGTAGTACGGGACAGGGGCGTAATTCACCCCTCCACTTT
NA TRBJ1-1 TRBV6-5 NA CASSFSARGAEAFF TGTGCCAGCAGTTTTTCTGCTCGGGGGGCTGAAGCTTTCTTT
TRBD1 TRBJ2-7 TRBV10-3 NA CAISNPGTDSYEQYF TGTGCCATCAGCAATCCCGGGACAGACTCTTACGAGCAGTACTTC
TRBD2 TRBJ2-3 TRBV7-9 NA CASSSPGTSGGWAQYF TGTGCCAGCAGCTCCCCCGGGACTAGCGGGGGTTGGGCGCAGTATTTT
TRBD2 TRBJ2-5 TRBV19 NA CASSALSGTSVETQYF TGTGCCAGTAGTGCTCTGTCCGGGACTAGCGTTGAGACCCAGTACTTC
TRBD1 TRBJ1-5 TRBV10-3 once CAISESTGGRSNQPQHF TGTGCCATCAGTGAGTCGACAGGGGGCCGTAGCAATCAGCCCCAGCATTTT
NA TRBJ2-1 TRBV7-9 NA CASTIGGSYNEQFF TGTGCCAGCACCATTGGGGGGTCCTACAATGAGCAGTTCTTC
NA TRBJ2-2 TRBV7-7 NA CASSFDANNTGELFF TGTGCCAGCAGCTTCGATGCGAATAACACCGGGGAGCTGTTTTTT